Reported below is one TCR beta chain. Original analysis: From reference gene primer amplification, estimates of nucleated cell counts were derived. Assay used: immunoSEQ multiplex PCR; TCRdb lists only in-frame clones, some missing. V and J calls and clone size come straight from that table; D and trimming were deduced from the DNA. The sample includes approximately 150,000 clones, more than 65% of them seen just once. Germline V gene lookup returns CDR1 SEHNR and CDR2 FQNEAQ (reference sequence). The CDR3 totals 15 residues. V lost 4 bases, J lost 2 bases, and 15 bases lay in between. These data are taken from a study of blood T cell repertoires in COVID-19. Across the whole study: COVID-19 samples from acute and convalescent phases originated in the United States, Italy and Spain. PBMCs, B-cell-depleted T cells, or T cells provided the cDNA or gDNA that made up the material.

The chain joins TRBV7-9 to TRBJ2-7; D possibly corresponds to TRBD2 (5 bases). The specimen was peripheral blood. The TCR originated in a man in his 60s with active or convalescent COVID-19. CDR3 DNA: TGTGCCAGCAGCTCGACCGGAGCGGAGACCTACGAGCAGTACTTC. Residues: CASSSTGAETYEQYF.